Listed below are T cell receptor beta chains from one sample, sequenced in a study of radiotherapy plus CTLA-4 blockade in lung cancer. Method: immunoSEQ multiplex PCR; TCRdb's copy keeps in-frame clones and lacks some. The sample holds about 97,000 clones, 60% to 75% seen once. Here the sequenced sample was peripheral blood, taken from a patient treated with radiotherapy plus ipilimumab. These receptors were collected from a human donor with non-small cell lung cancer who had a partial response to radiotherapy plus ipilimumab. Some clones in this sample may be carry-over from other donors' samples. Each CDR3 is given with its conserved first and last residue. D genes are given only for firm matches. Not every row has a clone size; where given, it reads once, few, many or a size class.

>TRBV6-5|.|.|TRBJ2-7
TGTGCCAGCAGTTCCTTCGGAGGGACCTACGAGCAGTACTTC
CASSSFGGTYEQYF
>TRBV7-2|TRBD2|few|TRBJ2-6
TGTGCCAGCAGCCCTACCGCAGCGGGGCTAAGTGGGGCCAACGTCCTGACTTTC
CASSPTAAGLSGANVLTF
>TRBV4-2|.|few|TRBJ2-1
TGTGCCAGCAGCCAAGAGGGGGGGCAGGGTGAGCAGTTCTTC
CASSQEGGQGEQFF
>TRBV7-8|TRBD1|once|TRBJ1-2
TGTGCCAGCAGCCCAACAGGGGGCGCGAGCTATGGCTACACCTTC
CASSPTGGASYGYTF
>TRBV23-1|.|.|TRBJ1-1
TGCGAACGACGGGGGAGGGGGAACACTGAAGCTTTCTTT
CERRGRGNTEAFF
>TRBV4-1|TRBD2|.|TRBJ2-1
TGCGCCAGCAGCCAAGCCCCGGGACTAGCGGGGGAGTATGGCTACAATGAGCAGTTCTTC
CASSQAPGLAGEYGYNEQFF
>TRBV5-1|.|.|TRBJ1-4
TGCGCCAGCCGTGGTGGGACAAGTAATGAAAAACTGTTTTTT
CASRGGTSNEKLFF
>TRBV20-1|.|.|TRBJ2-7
TGCGCAGGGGCCATCTCCTACGAGCAGTACTTC
CAGAISYEQYF
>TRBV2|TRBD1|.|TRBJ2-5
TGTGCCAGCAGAAGGGGACAGCAAGAGACCCAGTACTTC
CASRRGQQETQYF
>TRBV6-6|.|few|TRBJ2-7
TGTGCCAGCAGTTACCCTGGACAAGGCGGGCAGTACTTC
CASSYPGQGGQYF
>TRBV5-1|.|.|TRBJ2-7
TGCGCCAGCAGCTTGACTCCGATCTACGAGCAGTACTTC
CASSLTPIYEQYF
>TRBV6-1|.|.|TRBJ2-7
TGTGCCAGCAGTGAAACACAGCTATCCTACGAGCAGTACTTC
CASSETQLSYEQYF
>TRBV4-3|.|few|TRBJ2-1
TGCGCCAGCGCATTGTCCGGACTAACCTCCTACAATGAGCAGTTCTTC
CASALSGLTSYNEQFF
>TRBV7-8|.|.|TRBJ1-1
TGTGCCAGCAGCTTAACAGGGAATAGGATGAACACTGAAGCTTTCTTT
CASSLTGNRMNTEAFF
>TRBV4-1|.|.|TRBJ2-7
TGCGCCAGCAGCCAAGAAATGGGGACTTACGAGCAGTACTTC
CASSQEMGTYEQYF
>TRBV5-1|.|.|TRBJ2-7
TGCGCCAGCAGCTTCGGGAAAGCCTACGAGCAGTACTTC
CASSFGKAYEQYF
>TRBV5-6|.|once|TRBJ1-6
TGTGCCAGCAGCTTGTGGGAGCGGAGAGGATCACCCCTCCACTTT
CASSLWERRGSPLHF
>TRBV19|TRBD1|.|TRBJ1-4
TGTGCCAGTAGTATGGGACAGGGAAATGAAAAACTGTTTTTT
CASSMGQGNEKLFF
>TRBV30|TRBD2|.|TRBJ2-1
TGTGCCTGGAGCCGCCCTGGGCGGGGGTACTACAATGAGCAGTTCTTC
CAWSRPGRGYYNEQFF
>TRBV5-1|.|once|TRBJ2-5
TGCGCCAGCAGCACCCTTGGAGGGTACCAAGAGACCCAGTACTTC
CASSTLGGYQETQYF
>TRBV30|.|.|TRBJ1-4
TGTGCCTGGGGTGGCGTTAATGAAAAACTGTTTTTT
CAWGGVNEKLFF
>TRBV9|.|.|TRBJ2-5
TGTGCCAGCAGCGTAGTCGCAGGCTATTCTGGAGAGACCCAGTACTTC
CASSVVAGYSGETQYF
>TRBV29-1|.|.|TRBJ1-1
TGCAGCGTTTCGGCGGACAGGAACACTGAAGCTTTCTTT
CSVSADRNTEAFF
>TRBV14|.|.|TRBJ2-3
TGTGCCACCGCGGAAGGGGGCACAGATACGCAGTATTTT
CATAEGGTDTQYF
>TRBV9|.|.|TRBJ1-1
TGTGCCAGCAGCGTCTCTGGACAGACGAACACTGAGGCTTTCTTT
CASSVSGQTNTEAFF
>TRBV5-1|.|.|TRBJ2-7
TGCGCCAGCAGCTTGTTACAGGATTACTCCTACGAGCAGTACTTC
CASSLLQDYSYEQYF
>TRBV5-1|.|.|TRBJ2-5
TGCGCCAGCAGCTGGGACTCACGGGAGACCCAGTACTTC
CASSWDSRETQYF
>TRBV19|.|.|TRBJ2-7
TGTGCCAGTAGCCGAGGGTACGAGCAGTACTTC
CASSRGYEQYF
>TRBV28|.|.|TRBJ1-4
TGTGCCAGCAGTTTAGTAACAACTAATGAAAAACTGTTTTTT
CASSLVTTNEKLFF
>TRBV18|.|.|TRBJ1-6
TGTGCCAGCTCACCCCTGCAGTCCTATAATTCACCCCTCCACTTT
CASSPLQSYNSPLHF